These 21 T cell receptor beta chains were sequenced from one sample in a study of shared clonotypes between healthy human individuals. Naive CD8 isolation took CD45RO-negative cells positively selected for CCR7 and excluded terminally differentiated effector memory CD45RA+ cells. TCRdb's copy holds only in-frame clones and misses some; the assay was immunoSEQ multiplex PCR. Found here are 560,000 or so clones, approximately 96% of them singletons; the top ten hold less than 0.13%. The material sequenced was naive CD8+ T cells sorted from blood. The receptors come from a woman aged 25 to 39 in good health.

The V gene is TRBV5-1, the J gene TRBJ2-7, with D unresolved. The CDR3 is 16 residues long. Germline lookup yields CDR1 SGHRS and CDR2 YFSETQ. V was shortened by 2 bases and J by 3 bases, with 18 bases between the two germline ends. CDR3 DNA sequence: TGCGCCAGCAGCTTCCTCGCCGAAGGGCTAAGCTACGAGCAGTACTTC. Translating it yields CASSFLAEGLSYEQYF.

V and J are TRBV11-1 and TRBJ2-1; D not certain. Germline CDR1 is SGHAT and CDR2 is FQDESV (reference sequence). Trimming removed 8 bases from V and 6 bases from J, with 11 bases in between. The CDR3 extends over 12 amino acids. The CDR3 DNA reads TGTGCCAGCGAGAGTGCACGCAATGAGCAGTTCTTC. Protein: CASESARNEQFF.

This clone appeared once. V is TRBV6-1 and J is TRBJ2-7; TRBD2 aligns across 10 bases. Germline V gives CDR1 MNHNS, CDR2 SASEGT. The CDR3 consists of 17 residues. After removal of 3 bases from V and 5 bases from J, the junction contained 13 bases not matched to a gene. Here the CDR3 reads CASSDTLAGEVSHEQYF. DNA for the CDR3: TGTGCCAGCAGTGATACGCTAGCGGGAGAGGTAAGCCACGAGCAGTACTTC.

The chain is built from TRBV28 and TRBJ1-5, with D tentatively TRBD1 (5 bases). CDR1 and CDR2 (germline): MDHEN, SYDVKM. The CDR3 loop spans 14 amino acids. V was clipped by 6 bases and J by 12 bases, with 21 bases between them. This CDR3 is CASSQTGGLGDQHF. As DNA, the CDR3 is TGTGCCAGCAGCCAAACGGGGGGACTTGGCGACCAGCATTTT.

The V and J genes are TRBV28 and TRBJ1-4; TRBD1 is a possible D gene (5 bases). Germline CDR1 and CDR2: MDHEN and SYDVKM. Deletions cut 5 bases from V and 7 bases from J, with 26 bases between. CDR3 length equals 18 residues. CDR3 nucleotides: TGTGCCAGCAGTCCCTATTCGGACGGACGCAGGGATAGTGAAAAACTGTTTTTT. Protein sequence: CASSPYSDGRRDSEKLFF.

The chain has TRBV28 and TRBJ2-5; D is unclear. This CDR3 has 16 amino acids. The germline gives CDR1 MDHEN, CDR2 SYDVKM. The V gene lost 5 bases and the J gene lost 2 bases, with 18 bases spanning the gap. Here the CDR3 reads CASSPASGQAQETQYF. The CDR3 DNA reads as TGTGCCAGCAGTCCCGCTAGTGGGCAGGCACAAGAGACCCAGTACTTC.

The genes are TRBV20-1 and TRBJ1-2; 10 bases line up with TRBD1. Germline CDR1 DFQATT, CDR2 SNEGSKA (reference sequence). The CDR3 loop spans 10 amino acids. CDR3 residues: CSGQGDGYTF. The CDR3 coding sequence is TGCAGCGGACAGGGGGATGGCTACACCTTC.

This chain connects TRBV27 to TRBJ1-2, with a weak D call TRBD1 (6 bases). The CDR3 consists of 14 residues. CDR1 and CDR2 from the germline V gene are MNHEY and SMNVEV (reference sequence). V lost 0 bases to trimming and J lost 3 bases, with 8 bases between them. The DNA for the CDR3 is TGTGCCAGCAGTTTATCCCACAGGGACTATGGCTACACCTTC. It specifies CASSLSHRDYGYTF.

The chain uses TRBV15 and TRBJ2-7; either TRBD1 or TRBD2 may supply D (7 bases each). V lost 8 bases to trimming and J lost 2 bases, with 28 bases between them. There are 18 residues in the CDR3. Germline CDR1 is LNHNV and CDR2 is YYDKDF (reference sequence). The CDR3 loop is CATAGGRGHGGYTYEQYF. CDR3 coding DNA: TGTGCCACCGCCGGAGGGAGGGGGCATGGCGGGTACACCTACGAGCAGTACTTC. The variable domain in full, with the rest retrieved from reference TRBV15 and TRBJ2-7, is DAMVIQNPRYQVTQFGKPVTLSCSQTLNHNVMYWYQQKSSQAPKLLFHYYDKDFNNEADTPDNFQSRRPNTSFCFLDIRSPGLGDTAMYLCATAGGRGHGGYTYEQYFGPGTRLTVT.

The gene calls are TRBV19 and TRBJ2-7; TRBD2 might be the D (6 bases). Trimming left V 5 bases short and J 3 bases short, with 14 bases between. CDR3 length: 14 residues. The germline V gene has CDR1 LNHDA and CDR2 SQIVND (reference sequence). The CDR3 DNA sequence: TGTGCCAGTAGTGTGGGACTCGGAATCTACGAGCAGTACTTC. This codes for CASSVGLGIYEQYF.

This clone was counted once. V usage is TRBV27 and J usage is TRBJ2-3; D perhaps matches TRBD2 (5 bases). The V gene's germline CDR1 is MNHEY and CDR2 SMNVEV (reference sequence). The V and J ends lost 5 bases and 0 bases respectively, with 18 bases between them. This CDR3 region has 17 residues. The CDR3, as DNA: TGTGCCAGCAGTCCCGCCCCGGACTCCTGGAGCACAGATACGCAGTATTTT. Translating gives CASSPAPDSWSTDTQYF.

The rearrangement joins TRBV10-2 to TRBJ2-3; D not certain. Trimming removed 2 bases from V and 0 bases from J, with 9 bases in between. The CDR3 spans 15 residues. Germline CDR1 reads WSHSY; CDR2 reads SAAADI. CDR3: CASSEDTPSTDTQYF. The CDR3 bases are TGCGCCAGCAGTGAGGACACCCCTAGCACAGATACGCAGTATTTT.

The chain recombines TRBV28 with TRBJ2-5; TRBD1 is a possible D gene (6 bases). Judging by the DNA end, TRBJ2-7 fits better; the J call may be wrong. The CDR3 length is 14 residues. From germline, CDR1 is MDHEN and CDR2 SYDVKM. CDR3 coding DNA: TGTGCCACCCACCTCCGAGGGGGTCCCCTCGAGCAGTACTTC. This encodes CATHLRGGPLEQYF.

A single count supports this clone. V is TRBV23-1 and J is TRBJ1-2, with D hard to call. TRBV23-1 is identified as an open reading frame with a role that is uncertain. This CDR3 is built from 14 residues. V lost 0 bases to trimming and J lost 7 bases, with 12 bases between them. The chain's CDR3 is CASSQSCGFAGYTF. CDR3 sequence (DNA): TGCGCCAGCAGTCAATCGTGTGGGTTCGCTGGCTACACCTTC.

The J gene is TRBJ2-7, the V gene TRBV27, with D perhaps matching TRBD1 or TRBD2 (5 bases each). The length of the CDR3 is 14 residues. CDR1 and CDR2 (germline): MNHEY, SMNVEV (reference sequence). The V gene lost 5 bases and the J gene lost 1 base, with 12 bases spanning the gap. In nucleotides, the CDR3 is TGTGCCAGCAGTATGGCAGGGAGTTCCTACGAGCAGTACTTC. This codes for CASSMAGSSYEQYF.

The rearrangement links TRBV5-1 to TRBJ2-7; the D is unclear. Germline CDR1 reads SGHRS; CDR2 reads YFSETQ. The CDR3 covers 11 residues. The germline V and J ends were trimmed by 1 base and 5 bases, with 4 bases remaining between them. CDR3 DNA: TGCGCCAGCAGCTTGTTCGACGAGCAGTACTTC. It yields the protein CASSLFDEQYF.

J is TRBJ2-2 and V is TRBV6-7; 7 nucleotides match TRBD1. TRBV6-7 is reported as an ORF; its role is uncertain. V trimming: 6 bases; J trimming: 2 bases; junction bases outside the gene matches: 9. The CDR3 totals 16 residues. The CDR3 reads CASSNRDSLNTGELFF. For the CDR3, the DNA is TGTGCCAGCAGCAACCGGGACAGCCTTAACACCGGGGAGCTGTTTTTT.

V gene TRBV6-6 combines with J gene TRBJ2-1; TRBD2 matches at 10 bases. Germline trimming cut 5 bases from V and 4 bases from J; bases unmatched to any gene: 2. Germline V gives CDR1 MNHNY, CDR2 SVGAGI (reference sequence). The CDR3 covers 14 residues. The CDR3 spells CASSGLAEYNEQFF. CDR3 in DNA: TGTGCCAGCAGTGGACTAGCGGAGTACAATGAGCAGTTCTTC.

The rearrangement links TRBV10-3 to TRBJ2-7; D uncertain. The CDR3 is 12 residues long. The V gene's germline CDR1 is ENHRY and CDR2 SYGVKD. V dropped 0 bases and J dropped 6 bases, with 6 bases sitting between them. The CDR3 loop reads CAISESGSEQYF. The DNA of the CDR3 is TGTGCCATCAGTGAGTCGGGATCCGAGCAGTACTTC.

The rearrangement joins TRBV28 to TRBJ2-1; 10 positions agree with TRBD2. Germline CDR1 is MDHEN and CDR2 is SYDVKM. This CDR3 has 16 amino acids. J lost 4 bases, V lost 5 bases, and 8 bases had no gene match. The CDR3 spells CASSALKREGYNEQFF. CDR3 DNA sequence: TGTGCCAGCAGTGCCCTCAAGCGGGAGGGGTACAATGAGCAGTTCTTC.

The V gene is TRBV19, the J gene TRBJ1-5; 8 bases are a match to TRBD1. Looked up from germline, CDR1 is LNHDA and CDR2 is SQIVND (reference sequence). Losses at the gene ends were 5 bases for V and 0 bases for J; bases not matched to a gene: 9. There are 17 residues in the CDR3. This CDR3 is CASSSTGGPYSNQPQHF. The CDR3 region has the DNA TGTGCCAGTAGTTCCACAGGGGGGCCTTATAGCAATCAGCCCCAGCATTTT.